The 19 T cell receptor beta chains below come from one sample, sequenced in a study of cytomegalovirus exposure and HLA in healthy donors. Amplification used 60 Vbeta primers and 13 Jbeta primers. Data came from immunoSEQ multiplex PCR; TCRdb stores just in-frame clones and leaves some out. Of more than 90,000 clones listed, 81% were seen once; the top ten hold roughly 4%. The specimen was PBMCs. The receptors come from a woman aged 70 to 79 in good health and CMV-seropositive.

The V and J genes are TRBV15 and TRBJ1-5; 8 nucleotides align to TRBD1. In germline, CDR1 is LNHNV, CDR2 YYDKDF (reference sequence). The CDR3 totals 15 residues. V gave up 4 bases and J gave up 5 bases; unmatched junction bases: 7. The CDR3 protein is CATSTQDRGDQPQHF. The CDR3 DNA reads as TGTGCCACCAGCACCCAAGACAGGGGAGATCAGCCCCAGCATTTT.

This clone occurred a few times. Other nucleotide sequences from this sample produce the same CDR3. This chain connects TRBV18 to TRBJ1-5; D uncertain. This CDR3 spans 15 amino acids. Per germline, CDR1 KGHSH and CDR2 LQKENI. Trimming pared 0 bases from V and 4 bases from J, leaving 10 bases between. This chain's CDR3 is CASSPPPGANQPQHF. The DNA for the CDR3 is TGTGCCAGCTCACCACCCCCCGGAGCAAATCAGCCCCAGCATTTT. The complete variable domain, with remaining parts taken from reference TRBV18 and TRBJ1-5, reads NAGVMQNPRHLVRRRGQEARLRCSPMKGHSHVYWYRQLPEEGLKFMVYLQKENIIDESGMPKERFSAEFPKEGPSILRIQQVVRGDSAAYFCASSPPPGANQPQHFGDGTRLSIL.

V gene TRBV15 combines with J gene TRBJ2-5; D is perhaps TRBD1 (5 bases). This CDR3 has 15 residues. Trimming took off 0 bases at V and 5 bases at J, with 13 bases between the two ends. The V gene's germline CDR1 is LNHNV and CDR2 YYDKDF (reference sequence). CDR3 nucleotides: TGTGCCACCAGCAGAGATCCCAGGGCGGATGAGACCCAGTACTTC. Its protein is CATSRDPRADETQYF.

In its sample, this clone was seen a few times. This chain uses TRBV5-4 with TRBJ1-2, with D maybe TRBD1 (6 bases). Trimming took off 5 bases at V and 4 bases at J, with 12 bases between the two ends. Germline loops: CDR1 SGHNT, CDR2 YYREEE (reference sequence). The CDR3 spans 13 residues. CDR3 sequence (DNA): TGTGCCAGCAGGAGTCAGGGGAGCTATGGCTACACCTTC. The encoded protein is CASRSQGSYGYTF.

The V gene is TRBV4-2, the J gene TRBJ2-2; possibly TRBD1 for D (5 bases). This CDR3 region has 15 residues. In germline, CDR1 is LGHNA, CDR2 YNFKEQ. Between the trimmed V and J ends, which lost 0 bases and 7 bases, there was a span of 12 bases. This chain's CDR3 is CASSQDMGRYGELFF. The CDR3 DNA sequence: TGTGCCAGCAGCCAAGATATGGGGCGGTACGGGGAGCTGTTTTTT.

This clone was counted between two and nine times. J is TRBJ1-1 and V is TRBV10-1; D is unclear. The CDR3 totals 16 residues. The germline gives CDR1 WNHNN, CDR2 SYGVQD (reference sequence). V was shortened by 6 bases and J by 2 bases, with 19 bases between the two germline ends. The CDR3 coding sequence is TGCGCCAGCAGCCTGGGCCGGAATACTAGAAACACTGAAGCTTTCTTT. Its protein product is CASSLGRNTRNTEAFF.

This sequence joins TRBV7-2 and TRBJ1-5; D unresolved. CDR1 and CDR2 from the germline V gene are SGHTA and FQGNSA. V was pared by 4 bases and J by 14 bases, with 18 bases between. The length of the CDR3 is 13 residues. The CDR3 region has the DNA TGTGCCAGCAGCTCAGATGTGCAGCTAGCTAAGCATTTT. Amino acids: CASSSDVQLAKHF. Complete variable domain (other parts from reference TRBV7-2 and TRBJ1-5): GAGVSQSPSNKVTEKGKDVELRCDPISGHTALYWYRQSLGQGLEFLIYFQGNSAPDKSGLPSDRFSAERTGGSVSTLTIQRTQQEDSAVYLCASSSDVQLAKHFGDGTRLSIL.

The rearrangement uses TRBV7-9 and TRBJ2-5; 11 positions agree with TRBD2. This CDR3 comprises 19 residues. Germline values: CDR1 SEHNR, CDR2 FQNEAQ (reference sequence). After removal of 0 bases from V and 0 bases from J, the junction contained 9 bases not matched to a gene. CDR3 sequence reads: CASSLALWSTSGDQETQYF. The CDR3 region has the DNA TGTGCCAGCAGCTTAGCGCTATGGTCGACTAGCGGGGACCAAGAGACCCAGTACTTC.

The chain is built from TRBV11-3 and TRBJ2-1; weak D call: TRBD1 (6 bases). This CDR3 spans 14 amino acids. Trimming took off 6 bases at V and 6 bases at J, with 15 bases between the two ends. Germline CDR1 reads SGHNT; CDR2 reads YENEEA. CDR3 loop: CASRFQQGSNEQFF. CDR3 DNA: TGTGCCAGCAGGTTTCAACAGGGAAGCAATGAGCAGTTCTTC. The complete variable domain, with remaining parts taken from reference TRBV11-3 and TRBJ2-1, reads EAGVVQSPRYKIIEKKQPVAFWCNPISGHNTLYWYLQNLGQGPELLIRYENEEAVDDSQLPKDRFSAERLKGVDSTLKIQPAELGDSAVYLCASRFQQGSNEQFFGPGTRLTVL.

The rearrangement joins TRBV14 to TRBJ1-3, with 7 bases fitting TRBD1. Germline V gives CDR1 SGHDN, CDR2 FVKESK. There are 14 residues in the CDR3. V was pared by 5 bases and J by 9 bases, with 10 bases of the junction left unmatched. The CDR3: CASSARQGFGTIYF. CDR3 nucleotide sequence: TGTGCCAGCAGCGCCAGACAGGGTTTTGGCACCATATATTTT.

This clone was seen a handful of times. The J gene is TRBJ2-7, the V gene TRBV27; 9 bases are a match to TRBD2. The V gene's germline CDR1 is MNHEY and CDR2 SMNVEV (reference sequence). The CDR3 is 17 amino acids. Trimming took 6 bases from V and 7 from J; bases not matched to a gene: 19. The CDR3 protein is CASSRVAQIAGAGEQYF. The DNA of the CDR3 is TGTGCCAGCAGCCGCGTAGCGCAAATAGCGGGAGCGGGGGAGCAGTACTTC.

The chain couples TRBV28 to TRBJ1-6; TRBD1 matches 8 bases. The germline gives CDR1 MDHEN, CDR2 SYDVKM. The CDR3 consists of 18 residues. J lost 0 bases, V lost 8 bases, and 12 bases had no gene match. The CDR3 coding sequence is TGTGCCAGCTCCGGTCAGGGGGCGACCAGCTCCTATAATTCACCCCTCCACTTT. This sequence encodes CASSGQGATSSYNSPLHF.

This chain links TRBV7-8 with TRBJ2-7; tentative D call: TRBD2 (5 bases). The germline gives CDR1 SGHVS, CDR2 FQNEAQ. V lost 3 bases to trimming and J lost 0 bases, with 18 bases between them. The CDR3 is made up of 17 amino acids. CDR3 region: CASSFLSSSLSSYEQYF. The CDR3 DNA sequence: TGTGCCAGCAGCTTTTTATCTAGCAGCCTGAGCTCCTACGAGCAGTACTTC.

The V and J genes are TRBV15 and TRBJ2-5, with D hard to call. From germline, CDR1 is LNHNV and CDR2 YYDKDF (reference sequence). V was shortened by 0 bases and J by 3 bases, with 5 bases between the two germline ends. The CDR3 is 13 residues long. This chain's CDR3 is CATSRDLKETQYF. Written as DNA, the CDR3 is TGTGCCACCAGCAGAGATTTAAAAGAGACCCAGTACTTC.

The chain recombines TRBV7-9 with TRBJ2-7, with 12 bases identical to TRBD2. There are 15 residues in the CDR3. Losses at the gene ends were 4 bases for V and 4 bases for J; bases not matched to a gene: 5. Germline V gives CDR1 SEHNR, CDR2 FQNEAQ (reference sequence). The CDR3 nucleotides are TGTGCCAGCAGCTATCGACTAGCGGGAGCATACGAGCAGTACTTC. It specifies CASSYRLAGAYEQYF.

The genes are TRBV6-1 and TRBJ2-3; D is perhaps TRBD2 (5 bases). The germline gives CDR1 MNHNS, CDR2 SASEGT. V lost 5 bases, J lost 3 bases, and 9 bases lay in between. The length of the CDR3 is 13 residues. The CDR3 loop is CASSSRDTDTQYF. The CDR3 region has the DNA TGTGCCAGCAGTTCCCGGGATACAGATACGCAGTATTTT.

The chain joins TRBV11-2 to TRBJ1-3, with D unresolved. The CDR3 contains 14 residues. Trimming pared 5 bases from V and 0 bases from J, leaving 8 bases between. Germline CDR1 reads SGHAT; CDR2 reads FQNNGV. Here the CDR3 DNA reads TGTGCCAGCAGCCGAGACTACTCTGGAAACACCATATATTTT. It translates to CASSRDYSGNTIYF.

As DNA, the CDR3 is TGCAGTGCTTCCCGGAGCGACGAGCAGTACTTC. Amino acids: CSASRSDEQYF. V is TRBV20-1 and J is TRBJ2-7; D gene ambiguous. The germline V and J ends were trimmed by 5 bases and 5 bases, with 10 bases remaining between them. Germline V gene lookup returns CDR1 DFQATT and CDR2 SNEGSKA (reference sequence). This CDR3 region has 11 residues.

Points on this clone: The sample contains more than one DNA sequence encoding this CDR3. J is TRBJ2-5 and V is TRBV21-1; TRBD2, as called in the table, went unchecked against the DNA. TRBV21-1 is designated a pseudogene. The CDR3 totals 13 residues. The CDR3 region is CARGKEDQETQYF. CDR3 sequence (DNA): TGTGCCAGAGGTAAGGAGGACCAAGAGACCCAGTACTTC.